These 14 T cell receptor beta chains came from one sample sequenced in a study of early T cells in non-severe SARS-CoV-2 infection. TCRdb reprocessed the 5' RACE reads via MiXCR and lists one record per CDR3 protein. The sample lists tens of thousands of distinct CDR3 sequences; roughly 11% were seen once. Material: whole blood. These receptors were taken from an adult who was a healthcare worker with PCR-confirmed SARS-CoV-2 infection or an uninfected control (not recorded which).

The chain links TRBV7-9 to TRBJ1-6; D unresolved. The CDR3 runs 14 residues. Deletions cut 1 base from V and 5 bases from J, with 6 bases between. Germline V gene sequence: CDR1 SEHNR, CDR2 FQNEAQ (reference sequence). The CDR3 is CASSLGVHNSPLHF. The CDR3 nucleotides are TGTGCCAGCAGCTTAGGGGTCCATAATTCACCCCTCCACTTT.

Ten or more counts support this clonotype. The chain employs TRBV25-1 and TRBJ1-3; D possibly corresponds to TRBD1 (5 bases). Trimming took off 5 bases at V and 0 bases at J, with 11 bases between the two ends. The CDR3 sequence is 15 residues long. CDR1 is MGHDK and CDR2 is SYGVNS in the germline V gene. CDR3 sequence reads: CASSPGPDSGNTIYF. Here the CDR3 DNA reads TGTGCCAGCAGTCCAGGGCCCGACTCTGGAAACACCATATATTTT.

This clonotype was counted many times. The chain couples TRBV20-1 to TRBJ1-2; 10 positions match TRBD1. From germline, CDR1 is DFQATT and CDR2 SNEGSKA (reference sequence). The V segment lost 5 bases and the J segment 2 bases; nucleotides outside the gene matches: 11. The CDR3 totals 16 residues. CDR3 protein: CSAYGDRGPKNYGYTF. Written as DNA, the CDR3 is TGCAGTGCTTATGGGGACAGGGGACCCAAGAACTATGGCTACACCTTC.

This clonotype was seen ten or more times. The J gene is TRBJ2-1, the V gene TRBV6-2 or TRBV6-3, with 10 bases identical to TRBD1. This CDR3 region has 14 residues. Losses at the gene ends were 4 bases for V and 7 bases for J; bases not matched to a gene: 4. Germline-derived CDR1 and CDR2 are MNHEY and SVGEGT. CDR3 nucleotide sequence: TGTGCCAGCAGTTGGGGACAGGGGCTTAATGAGCAGTTCTTC. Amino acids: CASSWGQGLNEQFF.

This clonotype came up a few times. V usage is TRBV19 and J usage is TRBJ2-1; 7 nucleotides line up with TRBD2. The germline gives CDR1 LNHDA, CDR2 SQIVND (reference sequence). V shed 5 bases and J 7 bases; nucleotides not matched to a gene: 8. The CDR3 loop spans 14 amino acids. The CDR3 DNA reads TGTGCCAGTAGTTGGGTAGCGGGCGTAAATGAGCAGTTCTTC. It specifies CASSWVAGVNEQFF.

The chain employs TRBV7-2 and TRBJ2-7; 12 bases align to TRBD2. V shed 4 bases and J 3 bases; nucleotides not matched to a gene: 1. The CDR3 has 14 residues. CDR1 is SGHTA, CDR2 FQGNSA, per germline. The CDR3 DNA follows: TGTGCCAGCAGCTCTAGCGGGAGGGGCTACGAGCAGTACTTC. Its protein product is CASSSSGRGYEQYF.

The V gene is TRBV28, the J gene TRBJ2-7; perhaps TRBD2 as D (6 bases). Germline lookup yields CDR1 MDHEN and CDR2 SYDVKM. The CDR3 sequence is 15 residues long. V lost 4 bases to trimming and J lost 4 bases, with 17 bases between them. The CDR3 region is CASSSTSTRGYEQYF. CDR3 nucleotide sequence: TGTGCCAGCAGTTCCACCTCGACTAGGGGTTACGAGCAGTACTTC.

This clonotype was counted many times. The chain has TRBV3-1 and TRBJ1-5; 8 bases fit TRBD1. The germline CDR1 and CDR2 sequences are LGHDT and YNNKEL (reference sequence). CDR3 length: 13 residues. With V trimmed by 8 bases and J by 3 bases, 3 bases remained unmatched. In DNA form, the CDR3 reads TGTGCCAGCGCACAGGGGGTCAATCAGCCCCAGCATTTT. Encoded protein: CASAQGVNQPQHF.

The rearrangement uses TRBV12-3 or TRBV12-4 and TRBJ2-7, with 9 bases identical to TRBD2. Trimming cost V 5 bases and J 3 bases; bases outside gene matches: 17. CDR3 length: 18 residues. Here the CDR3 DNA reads TGTGCCAGCAGTGGTCCTAGCGGGACTACCGGGGGTAACTACGAGCAGTACTTC. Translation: CASSGPSGTTGGNYEQYF.

The CDR3 reads CSAPGFVTDTQYF. The CDR3 nucleotides read TGCAGTGCTCCCGGATTCGTCACAGATACGCAGTATTTT. The V and J genes are TRBV20-1 and TRBJ2-3, with D unclear. Germline V gene sequence: CDR1 DFQATT, CDR2 SNEGSKA (reference sequence). V was clipped by 5 bases and J by 2 bases, with 11 bases between them. The CDR3 is made up of 13 amino acids.

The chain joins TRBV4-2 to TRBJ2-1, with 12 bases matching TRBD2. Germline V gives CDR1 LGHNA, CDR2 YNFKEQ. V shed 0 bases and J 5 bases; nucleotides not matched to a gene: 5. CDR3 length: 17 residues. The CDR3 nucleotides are TGTGCCAGCAGCCAAGATATCCGGACTAGCGGGAACAATGAGCAGTTCTTC. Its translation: CASSQDIRTSGNNEQFF.

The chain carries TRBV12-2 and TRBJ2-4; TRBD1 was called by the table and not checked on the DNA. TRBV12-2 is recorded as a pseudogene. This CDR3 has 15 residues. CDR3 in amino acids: CASRLEARSKNIQYF. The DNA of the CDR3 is TGTGCAAGTCGCTTAGAGGCGCGGAGCAAAAACATTCAGTACTTC.

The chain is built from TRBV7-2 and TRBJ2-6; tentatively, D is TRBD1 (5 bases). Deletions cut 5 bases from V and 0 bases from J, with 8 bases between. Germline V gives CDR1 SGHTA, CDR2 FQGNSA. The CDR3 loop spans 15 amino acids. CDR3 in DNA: TGTGCCAGCAGCCGTCAGGGCTCTGGGGCCAACGTCCTGACTTTC. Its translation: CASSRQGSGANVLTF.

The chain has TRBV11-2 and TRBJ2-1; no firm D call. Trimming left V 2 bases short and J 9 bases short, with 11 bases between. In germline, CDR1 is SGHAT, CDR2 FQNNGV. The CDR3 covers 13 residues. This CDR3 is CASSLPRYPEQFF. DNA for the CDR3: TGTGCCAGCAGCTTACCTCGATATCCTGAGCAGTTCTTC.